The 32 T cell receptor beta chains given below trace back to one sample, sequenced in a study of blood T cell repertoires in COVID-19. Assay used: immunoSEQ multiplex PCR; TCRdb lists only in-frame clones, some missing. The table lists under 200,000 clones, around nine tenths of them singletons. Specimen: peripheral blood. The source is a man between 18 and 35 years old with active or convalescent COVID-19.

The chain carries TRBV6-5 and TRBJ2-3, with 9 bases identical to TRBD2. The V and J ends lost 7 bases and 5 bases, in that order; junction bases with no gene match: 10. Per germline, CDR1 MNHEY and CDR2 SVGAGI. The length of the CDR3 is 15 residues. The CDR3 coding sequence is TGTGCCAGCACCGAAGACGTACTAGCGGGAGATACGCAGTATTTT. Encoded protein: CASTEDVLAGDTQYF.

In this sample, this clone turned up once. The chain is built from TRBV19 and TRBJ2-1; 10 bases are shared with TRBD2. The CDR3 totals 15 residues. V was clipped by 4 bases and J by 4 bases; unmatched bases: 4. Germline CDR1 and CDR2: LNHDA and SQIVND (reference sequence). This CDR3 reads CASSTLAGVYNEQFF. The CDR3 DNA follows: TGTGCCAGTAGTACCCTAGCGGGGGTTTACAATGAGCAGTTCTTC.

The chain uses TRBV18 and TRBJ2-3, with D perhaps TRBD2 (5 bases). V lost 0 bases to trimming and J lost 3 bases, with 10 bases between them. This CDR3 region has 15 residues. Per germline, CDR1 KGHSH and CDR2 LQKENI. CDR3 coding DNA: TGTGCCAGCTCACCACCCTCTACGGGGACAGATACGCAGTATTTT. This encodes CASSPPSTGTDTQYF.

The DNA for the CDR3 is TGTGCCAGCAGTTCACAGATACAACAGGGGTATGGCTACACCTTC. It yields the protein CASSSQIQQGYGYTF. The gene calls are TRBV6-5 and TRBJ1-2; TRBD1 aligns across 7 bases. Per germline, CDR1 MNHEY and CDR2 SVGAGI. The V gene end was trimmed by 4 bases and the J gene end by 5 bases; junction bases not matched to a gene: 10. CDR3 size: 15 residues.

The chain combines TRBV9 with TRBJ2-3; D possibly corresponds to TRBD2 (5 bases). Trimming took 3 bases from V and 6 from J, leaving 14 bases between them. Looked up from germline, CDR1 is SGDLS and CDR2 is YYNGEE. This CDR3 has 14 amino acids. CDR3 DNA: TGTGCCAGCAGCGCGGCAGTAGCGAGGGATACGCAGTATTTT. As protein: CASSAAVARDTQYF.

In its sample, this clone was seen once. The chain uses TRBV6-5 and TRBJ2-3, with TRBD2 matching over 7 bases. This CDR3 has 15 amino acids. Per the germline V gene, CDR1 is MNHEY and CDR2 is SVGAGI. The V segment lost 2 bases and the J segment 2 bases; nucleotides outside the gene matches: 4. Here the CDR3 reads CASSYRLADTDTQYF. DNA for the CDR3: TGTGCCAGCAGTTACAGGCTAGCGGACACAGATACGCAGTATTTT.

This clone was picked up one time. This chain uses TRBV11-3 with TRBJ1-3; tentatively, D is TRBD1 (5 bases). CDR3 length: 15 amino acids. V dropped 5 bases and J dropped 0 bases, with 11 bases sitting between them. Germline CDR1 SGHNT, CDR2 YENEEA. The CDR3 DNA reads as TGTGCCAGCAGCCGGGGGACCGCCTCTGGAAACACCATATATTTT. Its protein is CASSRGTASGNTIYF.

CDR3 DNA: TGCAGCGTTACCGGGACAGCTGTTGGGGCTTTCTTT. This codes for CSVTGTAVGAFF. V is TRBV29-1 and J is TRBJ1-1; 7 nucleotides agree with TRBD1. In germline, CDR1 is SQVTM, CDR2 ANQGSEA. This CDR3 contains 12 residues. The trim removed 5 bases at V and 11 bases at J, leaving 11 bases unmatched. Full variable domain (outside the CDR3, taken from reference TRBV29-1 and TRBJ1-1): SAVISQKPSRDICQRGTSLTIQCQVDSQVTMMFWYRQQPGQSLTLIATANQGSEATYESGFVIDKFPISRPNLTFSTLTVSNMSPEDSSIYLCSVTGTAVGAFFGQGTRLTVV.

V and J are TRBV24-1 and TRBJ1-2, with D possibly being TRBD1 (5 bases). Trimming removed 5 bases at V and 8 bases at J, with 17 bases between. The CDR3 is 14 residues long. Germline assignment: CDR1 KGHDR and CDR2 SFDVKD. This CDR3 is CATSGDSHPKGYTF. The DNA for the CDR3 is TGTGCCACCAGTGGTGACAGCCACCCAAAGGGCTACACCTTC.

Notes on this clone: At one end the junction does not follow the germline gene, possibly because of a read error. The chain couples TRBV19 to TRBJ1-1, with TRBD1 identical over 7 bases. Germline V CDR1 and CDR2: LNHDA, SQIVND (reference sequence). CDR3 size: 13 residues. CDR3 DNA sequence: TGTGCCAGTAGTCTAGAGACAGGGACGGCTGCTTTCTTT. Protein sequence: CASSLETGTAAFF. The variable domain in full, with the rest retrieved from reference TRBV19 and TRBJ1-1, is DGGITQSPKYLFRKEGQNVTLSCEQNLNHDAMYWYRQDPGQGLRLIYYSQIVNDFQKGDIAEGYSVSREKKESFPLTVTSAQKNPTAFYLCASSLETGTAAFFGQGTRLTVV.

This chain joins TRBV6-5 and TRBJ1-5; 10 bases are a match to TRBD1. CDR3 length: 14 residues. The germline gives CDR1 MNHEY, CDR2 SVGAGI. Unmatched junction bases numbered 5, after V lost 8 bases and J lost 4 bases. The CDR3 reads CASRDRGGNQPQHF. CDR3 sequence (DNA): TGTGCCAGCCGGGACAGGGGTGGGAATCAGCCCCAGCATTTT.

The rearrangement joins TRBV5-4 to TRBJ2-7; D gene uncertain. The CDR3 runs 16 residues. V was pared by 6 bases and J by 0 bases, with 19 bases between. CDR1 SGHNT and CDR2 YYREEE come from the germline V gene (reference sequence). DNA for the CDR3: TGTGCCAGCAACCCGCCTAGGCGGAACCCCTCCTACGAGCAGTACTTC. It is translated as CASNPPRRNPSYEQYF.

This chain links TRBV13 with TRBJ2-1; 9 positions match TRBD2. The germline CDR1 and CDR2 sequences are PRHDT and FYEKMQ (reference sequence). This CDR3 is built from 18 residues. V shed 4 bases and J 3 bases; nucleotides not matched to a gene: 13. As DNA, the CDR3 is TGTGCCAGCAGCTCACGAGGTAGACTAGCGGACAACTACAATGAGCAGTTCTTC. Its protein is CASSSRGRLADNYNEQFF. Drawing the rest from reference TRBV13 and TRBJ2-1, the complete variable domain is AAGVIQSPRHLIKEKRETATLKCYPIPRHDTVYWYQQGPGQDPQFLISFYEKMQSDKGSIPDRFSAQQFSDYHSELNMSSLELGDSALYFCASSSRGRLADNYNEQFFGPGTRLTVL.

The rearrangement joins TRBV9 to TRBJ2-2; 9 nucleotides line up with TRBD1. The CDR3 consists of 15 residues. CDR1 and CDR2 (germline): SGDLS, YYNGEE. V shed 3 bases and J 7 bases; nucleotides not matched to a gene: 7. CDR3 residues: CASSARDRENGELFF. CDR3 bases: TGTGCCAGCAGCGCCCGGGACAGGGAAAACGGGGAGCTGTTTTTT.

This chain uses TRBV6-1 with TRBJ1-5; D gene uncertain. This CDR3 has 14 residues. Trimming removed 0 bases from V and 2 bases from J, with 5 bases in between. Germline V gene data show CDR1 as MNHNS and CDR2 as SASEGT. Here the CDR3 reads CASSEASGNQPQHF. DNA of the CDR3: TGTGCCAGCAGTGAAGCGAGTGGCAATCAGCCCCAGCATTTT.

This clone was detected only once. V usage is TRBV29-1 and J usage is TRBJ2-5; 9 nucleotides agree with TRBD1. V gave up 5 bases and J gave up 3 bases; unmatched junction bases: 7. The germline CDR1 and CDR2 sequences are SQVTM and ANQGSEA. CDR3 length equals 14 residues. CDR3 in amino acids: CSVYGQGTKETQYF. The CDR3 nucleotides read TGCAGCGTTTATGGACAGGGGACTAAAGAGACCCAGTACTTC.

This rearrangement joins TRBV19 to TRBJ2-4; 7 bases match TRBD1. This CDR3 comprises 19 residues. The germline CDR1 and CDR2 sequences are LNHDA and SQIVND (reference sequence). Unmatched junction bases numbered 14, after V lost 3 bases and J lost 0 bases. The CDR3 nucleotides read TGTGCCAGTAGTATGAGGGGGCCGGGGCTGGCCTTAGCCAAAAACATTCAGTACTTC. It specifies CASSMRGPGLALAKNIQYF.

There are a few counts of this clone. V and J are TRBV7-8 and TRBJ1-3; D is undetermined. Trimming removed 1 base at V and 2 bases at J, with 6 bases between. Germline V lookup: CDR1 SGHVS, CDR2 FQNEAQ. The CDR3 loop spans 14 amino acids. The CDR3 protein is CASSLGLTGNTIYF. The CDR3 DNA sequence: TGTGCCAGCAGCTTAGGGCTTACTGGAAACACCATATATTTT.

The chain recombines TRBV5-6 with TRBJ2-7; D not certain. Germline values: CDR1 SGHDT, CDR2 YYEEEE. Trimming stripped 4 bases from V and 4 bases from J, with 15 bases between. There are 14 residues in the CDR3. The CDR3: CASSPVPGGYEQYF. CDR3 nucleotides: TGTGCCAGCAGCCCGGTCCCGGGTGGATACGAGCAGTACTTC.

The V gene is TRBV15, the J gene TRBJ2-1; D is possibly TRBD2 (5 bases). Germline CDR1 is LNHNV and CDR2 is YYDKDF (reference sequence). The V and J ends lost 1 base and 0 bases respectively, with 10 bases between them. The CDR3 length is 16 residues. The CDR3 DNA is TGTGCCACCAGCAGAGGCGGGCCGAGCTCCTACAATGAGCAGTTCTTC. It yields the protein CATSRGGPSSYNEQFF. Looking up the rest from reference TRBV15 and TRBJ2-1 gives the full variable domain: DAMVIQNPRYQVTQFGKPVTLSCSQTLNHNVMYWYQQKSSQAPKLLFHYYDKDFNNEADTPDNFQSRRPNTSFCFLDIRSPGLGDTAMYLCATSRGGPSSYNEQFFGPGTRLTVL.

The CDR3: CASSLALAPYF. The CDR3 nucleotides are TGTGCCAGCAGTTTAGCGTTGGCCCCGTACTTC. The J gene is TRBJ2-5, the V gene TRBV12-3 or TRBV12-4; D remains ambiguous. V was shortened by 0 bases and J by 13 bases, with 9 bases between the two germline ends. This CDR3 region has 11 residues.

The chain carries TRBV4-3 and TRBJ2-1; 7 bases are a match to TRBD1. Per the germline V gene, CDR1 is LGHNA and CDR2 is YSLEER. The CDR3 is 15 residues long. Unmatched junction bases numbered 7, after V lost 3 bases and J lost 5 bases. CDR3 sequence reads: CASSHYITGDNEQFF. The CDR3 DNA is TGCGCCAGCAGCCATTACATTACAGGGGACAATGAGCAGTTCTTC.

The genes are TRBV6-1 and TRBJ2-3; 9 bases match TRBD2. V shed 2 bases, J shed 4 bases, and the junction held 10 bases outside the gene matches. This CDR3 is built from 17 residues. Germline lookup yields CDR1 MNHNS and CDR2 SASEGT. For the CDR3, the DNA is TGTGCCAGCAGTGAAAGCCCCGGCGGGAGGGGTCCAGATACGCAGTATTTT. As protein: CASSESPGGRGPDTQYF.

The chain has TRBV5-8 and TRBJ1-6, with 9 bases that match TRBD1. The germline V gene encodes CDR1 SGHTS and CDR2 YDEGEE. The CDR3 spans 15 residues. V lost 4 bases to trimming and J lost 7 bases; unmatched junction nucleotides: 6. CDR3 DNA sequence: TGTGCCAGCAGCCCGGGGACAGGGCGAAATTCACCCCTCCACTTT. Residues: CASSPGTGRNSPLHF.

The chain carries TRBV6-4 and TRBJ2-1; D is unclear. The CDR3 consists of 13 residues. Trimming stripped 4 bases from V and 3 bases from J, with 7 bases between. CDR1 and CDR2 from the germline V gene are MRHNA and SNTAGT. DNA of the CDR3: TGTGCCAGCAGTGTAAATAGCTACAATGAGCAGTTCTTC. It yields the protein CASSVNSYNEQFF.

The CDR3 DNA sequence: TGCAGCGCGGAAGGGACTCAGGGCTCCGGGGAGCTGTTTTTT. Protein product: CSAEGTQGSGELFF. The V and J genes are TRBV29-1 and TRBJ2-2, with TRBD2 as a possible D gene (6 bases). CDR1 and CDR2 from the germline V gene are SQVTM and ANQGSEA. The CDR3 is made up of 14 amino acids. Trimming took 7 bases from V and 6 from J, leaving 18 bases between them.

The CDR3 spells CASSESQGSKLFF. The CDR3 DNA sequence: TGTGCCAGCAGTGAATCACAGGGGAGTAAACTGTTTTTT. The rearrangement uses TRBV6-1 and TRBJ1-4, with 7 bases that match TRBD1. This CDR3 is 13 amino acids long. The V and J ends lost 2 bases and 11 bases, in that order; junction bases with no gene match: 5. Per the germline V gene, CDR1 is MNHNS and CDR2 is SASEGT.

This chain joins TRBV28 and TRBJ1-4, with 7 nucleotides matching TRBD1. V shed 7 bases and J 3 bases; nucleotides not matched to a gene: 11. Germline V gives CDR1 MDHEN, CDR2 SYDVKM. The CDR3 length is 16 residues. The CDR3 spells CASNGRGGTANEKLFF. CDR3 DNA: TGTGCCAGCAATGGCAGGGGTGGGACAGCTAATGAAAAACTGTTTTTT.

The chain joins TRBV5-6 to TRBJ1-2, with 9 nucleotides matching TRBD1. Germline V lookup: CDR1 SGHDT, CDR2 YYEEEE. Trimming took 4 bases from V and 4 from J; bases not matched to a gene: 5. This CDR3 is 14 amino acids long. CDR3 DNA sequence: TGTGCCAGCAGCCCCGGGACAGGGCTCTATGGCTACACCTTC. It yields the protein CASSPGTGLYGYTF.

V and J are TRBV5-8 and TRBJ2-3, with D possibly TRBD1 on 6 matching bases. Deletions cut 2 bases from V and 7 bases from J, with 14 bases between. Germline CDR1 is SGHTS and CDR2 is YDEGEE. This CDR3 comprises 14 residues. The CDR3 coding sequence is TGTGCCAGCAGCTTTTCTGGCAGGGGACATACGCAGTATTTT. Protein product: CASSFSGRGHTQYF.

J is TRBJ2-5 and V is TRBV30; D uncertain. Germline V gene lookup returns CDR1 GTSNPN and CDR2 SVGIG (reference sequence). The V gene lost 3 bases and the J gene lost 4 bases, with 6 bases spanning the gap. The CDR3 has 11 residues. CDR3 nucleotide sequence: TGTGCCTGGAGCAATAGAGAGACCCAGTACTTC. This sequence encodes CAWSNRETQYF.

Remarks on this clone: This sample also contains other DNA sequences that code for the same CDR3. This rearrangement joins TRBV6-5 to TRBJ1-2, with D perhaps TRBD1 (5 bases). The CDR3 loop spans 12 amino acids. V lost 6 bases and J 1 base, leaving 6 bases between the germline ends. From germline, CDR1 is MNHEY and CDR2 SVGAGI. The CDR3 reads CASRQGNYGYTF. For the CDR3, the DNA is TGTGCCAGCAGGCAGGGTAACTATGGCTACACCTTC.